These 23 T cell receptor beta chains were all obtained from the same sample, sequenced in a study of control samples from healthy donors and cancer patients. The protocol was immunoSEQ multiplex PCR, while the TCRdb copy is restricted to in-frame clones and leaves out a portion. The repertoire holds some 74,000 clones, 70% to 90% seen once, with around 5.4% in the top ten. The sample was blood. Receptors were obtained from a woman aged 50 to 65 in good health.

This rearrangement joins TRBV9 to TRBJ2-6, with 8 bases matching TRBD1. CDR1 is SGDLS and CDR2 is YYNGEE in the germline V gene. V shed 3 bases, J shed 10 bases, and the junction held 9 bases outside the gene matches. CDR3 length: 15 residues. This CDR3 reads CASSDGAGGGNVLTF. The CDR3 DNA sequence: TGTGCCAGCAGCGATGGGGCAGGGGGCGGAAACGTCCTGACTTTC.

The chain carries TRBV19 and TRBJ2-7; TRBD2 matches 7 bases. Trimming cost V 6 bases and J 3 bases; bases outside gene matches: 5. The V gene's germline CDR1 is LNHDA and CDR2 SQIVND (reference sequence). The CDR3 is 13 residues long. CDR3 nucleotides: TGTGCCAGTAGAGCGGGGACCAGCTACGAGCAGTACTTC. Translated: CASRAGTSYEQYF.

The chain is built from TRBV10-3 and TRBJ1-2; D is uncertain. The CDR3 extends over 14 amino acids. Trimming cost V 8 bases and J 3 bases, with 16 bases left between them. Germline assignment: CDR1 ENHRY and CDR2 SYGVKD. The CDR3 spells CAIPALWRDYGYTF. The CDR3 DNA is TGTGCCATCCCGGCTTTGTGGAGGGACTATGGCTACACCTTC.

The CDR3 loop reads CASSYSRGSYNEQFF. DNA of the CDR3: TGTGCCAGCAGTTACTCTCGGGGGTCCTACAATGAGCAGTTCTTC. This chain uses TRBV6-5 with TRBJ2-1; possible D gene TRBD2, 6 bases. The CDR3 extends over 15 amino acids. Per the germline V gene, CDR1 is MNHEY and CDR2 is SVGAGI. Between the trimmed V and J ends, which lost 0 bases and 1 base, there was a span of 7 bases.

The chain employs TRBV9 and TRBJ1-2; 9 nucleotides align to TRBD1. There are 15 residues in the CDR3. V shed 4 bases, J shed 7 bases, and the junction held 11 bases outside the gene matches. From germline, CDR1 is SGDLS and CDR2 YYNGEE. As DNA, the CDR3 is TGTGCCAGCAGCCCCGAGACAGGGGGTTTACGTGGCTACACCTTC. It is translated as CASSPETGGLRGYTF.

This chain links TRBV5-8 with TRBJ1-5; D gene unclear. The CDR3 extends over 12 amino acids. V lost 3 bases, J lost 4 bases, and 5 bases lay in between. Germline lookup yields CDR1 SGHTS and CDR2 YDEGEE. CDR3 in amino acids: CASSSTNQPQHF. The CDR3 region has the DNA TGTGCCAGCAGCTCCACTAATCAGCCCCAGCATTTT.

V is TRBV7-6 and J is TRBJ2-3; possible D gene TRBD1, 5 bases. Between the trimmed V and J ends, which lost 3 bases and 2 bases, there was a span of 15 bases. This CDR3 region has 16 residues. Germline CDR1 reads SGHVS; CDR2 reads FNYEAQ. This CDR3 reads CASSFSGSFYTDTQYF. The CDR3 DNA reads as TGTGCCAGCAGCTTTTCAGGGTCTTTTTACACAGATACGCAGTATTTT.

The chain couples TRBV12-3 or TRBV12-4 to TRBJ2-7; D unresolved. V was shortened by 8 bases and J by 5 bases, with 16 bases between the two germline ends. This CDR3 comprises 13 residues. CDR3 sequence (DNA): TGTGCCAGCGCCTTTTCGGGCCTCCACGAGCAGTACTTC. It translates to CASAFSGLHEQYF.

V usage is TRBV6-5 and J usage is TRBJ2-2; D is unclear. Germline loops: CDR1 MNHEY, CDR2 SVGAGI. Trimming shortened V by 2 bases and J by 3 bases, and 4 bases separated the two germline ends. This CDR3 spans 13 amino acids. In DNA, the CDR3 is TGTGCCAGCAGTTACGGCGACACCGGGGAGCTGTTTTTT. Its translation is CASSYGDTGELFF.

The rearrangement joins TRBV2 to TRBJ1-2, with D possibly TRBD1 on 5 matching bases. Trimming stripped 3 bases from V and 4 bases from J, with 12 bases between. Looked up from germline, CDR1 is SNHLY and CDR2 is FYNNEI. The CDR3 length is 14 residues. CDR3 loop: CASSERRGFYGYTF. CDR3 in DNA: TGTGCCAGCAGTGAGAGACGGGGGTTCTATGGCTACACCTTC.

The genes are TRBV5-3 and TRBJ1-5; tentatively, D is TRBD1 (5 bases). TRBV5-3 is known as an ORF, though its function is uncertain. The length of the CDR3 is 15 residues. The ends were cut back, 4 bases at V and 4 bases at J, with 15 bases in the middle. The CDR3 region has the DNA TGTGCCAGAAGCAGTGGACACCAATTAAATCAGCCCCAGCATTTT. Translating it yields CARSSGHQLNQPQHF.

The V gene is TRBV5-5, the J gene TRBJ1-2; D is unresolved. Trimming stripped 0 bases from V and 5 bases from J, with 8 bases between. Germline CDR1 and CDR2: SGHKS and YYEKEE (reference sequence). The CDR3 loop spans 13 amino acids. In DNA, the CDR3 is TGTGCCAGCAGCTTGGGATCGGGATATGGCTACACCTTC. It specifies CASSLGSGYGYTF.

Written as DNA, the CDR3 is TGTGCCAGCAGCGAAACTTGGCAATCAACGAACGAGCAGTACTTC. This encodes CASSETWQSTNEQYF. This chain connects TRBV5-4 to TRBJ2-7; D is ambiguous. With 4 bases removed from V and 5 bases from J, the gap between germline ends came to 19 bases. Germline values: CDR1 SGHNT, CDR2 YYREEE (reference sequence). This CDR3 contains 15 residues.

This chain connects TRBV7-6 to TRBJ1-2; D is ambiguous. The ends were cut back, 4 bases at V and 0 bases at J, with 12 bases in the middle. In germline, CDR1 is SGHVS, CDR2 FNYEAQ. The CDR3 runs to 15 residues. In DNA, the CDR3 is TGTGCCAGCAGCTCCCTGCCCGGTGCTAACTATGGCTACACCTTC. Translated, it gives CASSSLPGANYGYTF.

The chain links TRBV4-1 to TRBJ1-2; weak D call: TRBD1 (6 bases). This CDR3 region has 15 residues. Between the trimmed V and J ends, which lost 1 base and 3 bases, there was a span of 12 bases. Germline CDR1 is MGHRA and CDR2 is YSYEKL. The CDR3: CASSQGGQDYYGYTF. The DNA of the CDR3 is TGCGCCAGCAGCCAAGGGGGGCAGGATTACTATGGCTACACCTTC.

The CDR3 spells CAWSGGVTRYGYTF. The CDR3 DNA sequence: TGTGCCTGGAGTGGGGGGGTCACCCGGTATGGCTACACCTTC. V is TRBV30 and J is TRBJ1-2; D perhaps matches TRBD1 (5 bases). Trimming removed 1 base at V and 5 bases at J, with 14 bases between. Germline V gives CDR1 GTSNPN, CDR2 SVGIG (reference sequence). CDR3 size: 14 residues. The whole variable domain, filled in from reference TRBV30 and TRBJ1-2, reads SQTIHQWPATLVQPVGSPLSLECTVEGTSNPNLYWYRQAAGRGLQLLFYSVGIGQISSEVPQNLSASRPQDRQFILSSKKLLLSDSGFYLCAWSGGVTRYGYTFGSGTRLTVV.

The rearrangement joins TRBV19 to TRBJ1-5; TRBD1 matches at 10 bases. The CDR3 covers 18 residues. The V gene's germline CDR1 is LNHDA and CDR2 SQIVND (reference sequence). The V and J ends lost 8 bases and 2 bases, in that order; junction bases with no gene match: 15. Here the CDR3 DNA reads TGTGCCAGTGATTACCTCCGGGACAGGGGTGCGGGCAATCAGCCCCAGCATTTT. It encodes CASDYLRDRGAGNQPQHF.

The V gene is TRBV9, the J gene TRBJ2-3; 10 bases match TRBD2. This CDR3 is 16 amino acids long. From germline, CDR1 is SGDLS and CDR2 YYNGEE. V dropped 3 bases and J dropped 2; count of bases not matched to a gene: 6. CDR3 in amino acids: CASSESSGGPTDTQYF. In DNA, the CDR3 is TGTGCCAGCAGCGAGTCTAGCGGGGGACCCACAGATACGCAGTATTTT. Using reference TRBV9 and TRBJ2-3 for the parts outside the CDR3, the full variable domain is DSGVTQTPKHLITATGQRVTLRCSPRSGDLSVYWYQQSLDQGLQFLIQYYNGEERAKGNILERFSAQQFPDLHSELNLSSLELGDSALYFCASSESSGGPTDTQYFGPGTRLTVL.

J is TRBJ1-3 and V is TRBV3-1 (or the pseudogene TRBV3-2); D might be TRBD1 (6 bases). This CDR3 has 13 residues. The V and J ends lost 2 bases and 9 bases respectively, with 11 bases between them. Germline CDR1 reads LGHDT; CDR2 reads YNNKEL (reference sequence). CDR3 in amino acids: CASSQQGRGTIYF. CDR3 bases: TGTGCCAGCAGCCAACAGGGGAGGGGCACCATATATTTT.

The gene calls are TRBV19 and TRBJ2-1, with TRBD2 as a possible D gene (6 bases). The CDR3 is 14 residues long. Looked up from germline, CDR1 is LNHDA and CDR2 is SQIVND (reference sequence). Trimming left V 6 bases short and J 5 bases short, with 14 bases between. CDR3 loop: CASRWDGGNNEQFF. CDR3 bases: TGTGCCAGTAGGTGGGACGGGGGTAACAATGAGCAGTTCTTC.

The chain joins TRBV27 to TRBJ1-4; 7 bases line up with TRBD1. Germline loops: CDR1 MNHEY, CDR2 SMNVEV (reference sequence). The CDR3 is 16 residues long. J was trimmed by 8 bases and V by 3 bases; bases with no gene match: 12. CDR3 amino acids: CASSLDRNSFREKLFF. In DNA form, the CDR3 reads TGTGCCAGCAGTTTGGACAGGAACTCATTTAGAGAAAAACTGTTTTTT. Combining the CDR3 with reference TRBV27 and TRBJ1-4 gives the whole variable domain EAQVTQNPRYLITVTGKKLTVTCSQNMNHEYMSWYRQDPGLGLRQIYYSMNVEVTDKGDVPEGYKVSRKEKRNFPLILESPSPNQTSLYFCASSLDRNSFREKLFFGSGTQLSVL.

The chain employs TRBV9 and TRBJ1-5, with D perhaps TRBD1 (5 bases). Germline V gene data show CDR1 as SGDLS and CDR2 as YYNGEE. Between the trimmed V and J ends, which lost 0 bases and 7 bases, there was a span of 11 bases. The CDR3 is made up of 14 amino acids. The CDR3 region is CASSVDPSGQPQHF. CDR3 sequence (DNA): TGTGCCAGCAGCGTAGATCCCTCAGGGCAGCCCCAGCATTTT.

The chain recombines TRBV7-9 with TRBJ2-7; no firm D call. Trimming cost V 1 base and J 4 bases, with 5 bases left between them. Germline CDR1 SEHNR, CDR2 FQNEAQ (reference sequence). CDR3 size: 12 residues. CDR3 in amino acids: CASSLVDYEQYF. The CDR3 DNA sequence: TGTGCCAGCAGCTTAGTAGATTACGAGCAGTACTTC.